Presented here are 17 T cell receptor beta chains from one specimen sequenced in a study of blood T cells in healthy people across ages. Using a J-beta primer mix together with a sample-barcoded 5' primer, a second PCR was run for roughly 7 to 12 cycles. MiXCR, applied by TCRdb to the 5' RACE reads, yields one record per CDR3 protein. The data show fewer than 1,000,000 distinct CDR3 sequences, with about 45% seen just once and 15% to 20% held by the top ten. The sequenced sample was blood. The receptors shown here come from a man older than 75 in good health.

The genes are TRBV12-3 or TRBV12-4 and TRBJ2-1, with D perhaps assigned TRBD1 or TRBD2 (6 bases each). V was shortened by 8 bases and J by 8 bases, with 16 bases between the two germline ends. This CDR3 comprises 13 residues. CDR3 coding DNA: TGTGCCAGCCGACGGAACAGGGACTATGAGCAGTTCTTC. This encodes CASRRNRDYEQFF.

The chain has TRBV20-1 and TRBJ1-4; 8 nucleotides match TRBD1. The CDR3 covers 14 residues. The germline V gene has CDR1 DFQATT and CDR2 SNEGSKA (reference sequence). The V and J ends lost 1 base and 7 bases, in that order; junction bases with no gene match: 5. The CDR3: CSARADRVTEKLFF. In DNA form, the CDR3 reads TGCAGTGCTAGAGCGGACAGGGTGACTGAAAAACTGTTTTTT.

The J gene is TRBJ1-1, the V gene TRBV19; D gene ambiguous. The CDR3 runs to 11 residues. Trimming removed 6 bases from V and 11 bases from J, with 13 bases in between. Per germline, CDR1 LNHDA and CDR2 SQIVND (reference sequence). CDR3 in DNA: TGTGCCAGTAGAGCGGGTGCTGGGGCTTTCTTT. It encodes CASRAGAGAFF.

This sequence joins TRBV9 and TRBJ2-5, with a possible D match to TRBD1 (6 bases). The CDR3 runs to 14 residues. Trimming took 0 bases from V and 2 from J, leaving 8 bases between them. The germline V gene encodes CDR1 SGDLS and CDR2 YYNGEE. As DNA, the CDR3 is TGTGCCAGCAGCGTAGGAGGACAGCAAGAGACCCAGTACTTC. Translation gives CASSVGGQQETQYF.

This chain joins TRBV28 and TRBJ2-3, with D unresolved. The CDR3 spans 15 residues. CDR1 is MDHEN and CDR2 is SYDVKM in the germline V gene. V lost 4 bases, J lost 0 bases, and 11 bases lay in between. The CDR3: CASSSIVLSTDTQYF. CDR3 nucleotide sequence: TGTGCCAGCAGTTCAATCGTCCTGAGCACAGATACGCAGTATTTT. Complete variable domain (other parts from reference TRBV28 and TRBJ2-3): DVKVTQSSRYLVKRTGEKVFLECVQDMDHENMFWYRQDPGLGLRLIYFSYDVKMKEKGDIPEGYSVSREKKERFSLILESASTNQTSMYLCASSSIVLSTDTQYFGPGTRLTVL.

In DNA, the CDR3 is TGTGCCAGCAGTTTGGCCAGGAGCTACCAAGAGACCCAGTACTTC. Its protein is CASSLARSYQETQYF. The chain recombines TRBV28 with TRBJ2-5; D remains ambiguous. This CDR3 is built from 15 residues. The V gene's germline CDR1 is MDHEN and CDR2 SYDVKM. Deletions cut 3 bases from V and 0 bases from J, with 11 bases between.

The CDR3 loop reads CASSFGPHGGETQYF. Here the CDR3 DNA reads TGTGCCAGCAGCTTTGGTCCCCACGGTGGGGAGACCCAGTACTTC. This chain connects TRBV7-9 to TRBJ2-7; D gene ambiguous. Gene TRBJ2-5 matches the end of the DNA better, so the J call may be wrong. Germline loops: CDR1 SEHNR, CDR2 FQNEAQ (reference sequence). This CDR3 contains 15 residues.

The chain recombines TRBV4-2 with TRBJ1-3; D is undetermined. Germline CDR1 reads LGHNA; CDR2 reads YNFKEQ. The CDR3 loop spans 15 amino acids. With 1 base removed from V and 4 bases from J, the gap between germline ends came to 11 bases. The CDR3 protein is CASSQGGGPGNTIYF. The CDR3 bases are TGTGCCAGCAGCCAAGGGGGAGGACCCGGAAACACCATATATTTT.

This clonotype has more than one count but fewer than ten. J is TRBJ2-1 and V is TRBV12-3 or TRBV12-4; D ambiguous. With 6 bases removed from V and 7 bases from J, the gap between germline ends came to 10 bases. The CDR3 is made up of 12 amino acids. CDR3 in DNA: TGTGCCAGCAGGGGGATCGGGAATGAGCAGTTCTTC. This sequence encodes CASRGIGNEQFF.

The chain combines TRBV20-1 with TRBJ2-3, with TRBD1 identical over 8 bases. This CDR3 comprises 15 residues. Germline CDR1 and CDR2: DFQATT and SNEGSKA (reference sequence). After removal of 6 bases from V and 3 bases from J, the junction contained 11 bases not matched to a gene. The CDR3 DNA is TGCAGTGCAGGCCGACAGGGGTTTAGTACAGATACGCAGTATTTT. It yields the protein CSAGRQGFSTDTQYF.

The CDR3 nucleotides read TGCGCCAGCGCCCGCGGAACCAATGAGCAGTACTTC. Protein: CASARGTNEQYF. The J gene is TRBJ2-7, the V gene TRBV5-1; D not resolved. V lost 7 bases and J lost 7, with 15 bases in between. The CDR3 runs to 12 residues. The V gene's germline CDR1 is SGHRS and CDR2 YFSETQ.

This chain links TRBV11-2 with TRBJ2-7; TRBD1 matches 11 bases. The V gene end was trimmed by 8 bases and the J gene end by 5 bases; junction bases not matched to a gene: 14. The CDR3 contains 16 residues. The germline gives CDR1 SGHAT, CDR2 FQNNGV. The CDR3 nucleotides read TGTGCCAGCTCTGGACCGGACAGGGGGCGTCGGGACGAGCAGTACTTC. Its translation is CASSGPDRGRRDEQYF.

This clonotype appeared many times. The chain joins TRBV10-3 to TRBJ2-1; possible D gene TRBD2, 6 bases. In germline, CDR1 is ENHRY, CDR2 SYGVKD. Trimming took 6 bases from V and 9 from J, leaving 15 bases between them. This CDR3 spans 13 amino acids. CDR3 protein: CAIRVDGRIEQFF. CDR3 coding DNA: TGTGCCATCAGGGTTGACGGGAGAATTGAGCAGTTCTTC.

This clonotype turned up a few times. A much larger clone lies a single base off, so this may be a read error. The rearrangement joins TRBV4-2 to TRBJ2-5; a possible D gene is TRBD2 (6 bases). The CDR3 consists of 14 residues. V shed 1 base and J shed 4 bases, with 10 bases lying between them. In germline, CDR1 is LGHNA, CDR2 YNFKEQ. The CDR3 here is CASSQGEDGETQYF. The DNA for the CDR3 is TGTGCCAGCAGCCAAGGGGAGGATGGAGAGACCCAGTACTTC.

The rearrangement joins TRBV5-1 to TRBJ2-7; D is unresolved. The CDR3 runs to 13 residues. Germline V gene lookup returns CDR1 SGHRS and CDR2 YFSETQ. V was clipped by 1 base and J by 2 bases, with 7 bases between them. DNA of the CDR3: TGCGCCAGCAGCTTGCAGCAGGCCTACGAGCAGTACTTC. Encoded protein: CASSLQQAYEQYF.

The J gene is TRBJ2-4, the V gene TRBV9; TRBD2 is a possible D gene (5 bases). Trimming shortened V by 4 bases and J by 3 bases, and 11 bases separated the two germline ends. The CDR3 extends over 14 amino acids. Germline lookup yields CDR1 SGDLS and CDR2 YYNGEE. The CDR3 DNA sequence: TGTGCCAGCAGCCCCGGGGAGCGCAAAAACATTCAGTACTTC. Its protein is CASSPGERKNIQYF. The variable domain in full, completed from reference TRBV9 and TRBJ2-4, reads DSGVTQTPKHLITATGQRVTLRCSPRSGDLSVYWYQQSLDQGLQFLIQYYNGEERAKGNILERFSAQQFPDLHSELNLSSLELGDSALYFCASSPGERKNIQYFGAGTRLSVL.

Worth noting for this clonotype: One junction end does not reproduce the germline sequence, and a read error may be involved. The V gene is TRBV25-1, the J gene TRBJ1-2; D may be TRBD1 (6 bases). CDR1 MGHDK and CDR2 SYGVNS come from the germline V gene. The CDR3 has 14 amino acids. The chain's CDR3 is CASSRGQHGGGYTF. The CDR3 region has the DNA TGCGCCAGCAGTCGAGGACAGCATGGGGGCGGCTACACCTTC.